The 9 T cell receptor beta chains reported below all come from one sample, sequenced in a study of cytomegalovirus exposure and HLA in healthy donors. PCR amplification relied on 60 Vbeta primers (plus 13 Jbeta primers). The data were produced by immunoSEQ multiplex PCR, yet TCRdb's version contains in-frame clones alone and is incomplete. The profile shows approximately 200,000 clones, more than 65% of them singletons. Sample: PBMCs. Receptors were obtained from a girl between 5 and 17 years old in good health and CMV-seropositive.

This clone has only one observation. The chain links TRBV6-1 to TRBJ1-2, with D possibly being TRBD1 (6 bases). V dropped 7 bases and J dropped 13 bases, with 16 bases sitting between them. The CDR3 loop spans 11 amino acids. The V gene's germline CDR1 is MNHNS and CDR2 SASEGT. The CDR3 spells CASIGGEPSTF. The DNA of the CDR3 is TGTGCCAGCATAGGGGGAGAGCCTTCCACCTTC.

This rearrangement joins TRBV5-4 to TRBJ2-5; TRBD1 might be the D (5 bases). V lost 2 bases and J lost 2, with 7 bases in between. The CDR3 has 13 amino acids. Germline values: CDR1 SGHNT, CDR2 YYREEE (reference sequence). The CDR3 DNA reads TGTGCCAGCAGCTTAAGGGGACAAGAGACCCAGTACTTC. The encoded protein is CASSLRGQETQYF.

The chain uses TRBV2 and TRBJ2-2; TRBD1 aligns across 8 bases. Losses at the gene ends were 6 bases for V and 6 bases for J; bases not matched to a gene: 12. Germline lookup yields CDR1 SNHLY and CDR2 FYNNEI. The CDR3 loop spans 16 amino acids. In DNA, the CDR3 is TGTGCCAGCAGAGCCAACAGGGGGATTGGCGCCGGGGAGCTGTTTTTT. Protein product: CASRANRGIGAGELFF.

The rearrangement joins TRBV10-3 to TRBJ2-1, with 10 bases aligning to TRBD2. V lost 3 bases, J lost 6 bases, and 20 bases stayed unmatched. This CDR3 has 20 amino acids. From germline, CDR1 is ENHRY and CDR2 SYGVKD. Written as DNA, the CDR3 is TGTGCCATCAGTGAAACGTATACTAGCGGGGCCCTAACTTGGGGCAATGAGCAGTTCTTC. As protein: CAISETYTSGALTWGNEQFF.

The gene calls are TRBV5-1 and TRBJ2-1; TRBD2 aligns across 7 bases. The CDR3 totals 14 residues. V was pared by 3 bases and J by 4 bases, with 4 bases of the junction left unmatched. Germline CDR1 is SGHRS and CDR2 is YFSETQ. For the CDR3, the DNA is TGCGCCAGCAGCTATGGCGGGGGATACAATGAGCAGTTCTTC. Its protein is CASSYGGGYNEQFF.

The chain uses TRBV5-1 and TRBJ1-1; the D is unclear. V was shortened by 5 bases and J by 1 base, with 9 bases between the two germline ends. Germline-derived CDR1 and CDR2 are SGHRS and YFSETQ. This CDR3 contains 13 residues. The CDR3 sequence is CASSEQPNTEAFF. The CDR3 DNA reads as TGCGCCAGCAGTGAACAGCCGAACACTGAAGCTTTCTTT.

V gene TRBV6-5 combines with J gene TRBJ2-3; 14 bases match TRBD2. V shed 0 bases, J shed 9 bases, and the junction held 5 bases outside the gene matches. Germline values: CDR1 MNHEY, CDR2 SVGAGI. The CDR3 loop spans 16 amino acids. CDR3 sequence (DNA): TGTGCCAGCAGTTACTCTCGGACTAGCGGGGGGACGACGCAGTATTTT. Protein: CASSYSRTSGGTTQYF.

The genes are TRBV2 and TRBJ2-1; maybe TRBD1 (5 bases). The CDR3 extends over 13 amino acids. Germline values: CDR1 SNHLY, CDR2 FYNNEI. V lost 10 bases and J 7 bases, leaving 17 bases between the germline ends. The CDR3 loop reads CATQRGLENEQFF. CDR3 bases: TGTGCCACCCAAAGGGGCCTAGAGAATGAGCAGTTCTTC.

This chain connects TRBV6-6 to TRBJ1-4; a weak D match, TRBD1 (6 bases). Germline lookup yields CDR1 MNHNY and CDR2 SVGAGI (reference sequence). The length of the CDR3 is 14 residues. Trimming cost V 9 bases and J 0 bases, with 11 bases left between them. CDR3 coding DNA: TGTGCCAGTAAGGACAGCGCAACTAATGAAAAACTGTTTTTT. This sequence encodes CASKDSATNEKLFF.